The sequence of this TCR beta chain was determined in a study of chemoradiotherapy in HPV16-positive cancers. Study as a whole: Candidate HPV-specific clones and shared TCR motifs came from two HPV16-positive patients. General study results and limits: Functional assays defining HPV-specific T cells used only two HPV16-positive patients. For HPV16-positive patients, expanding HPV-responsive T cells associated with longer recurrence-free survival. During treatment, candidate HPV-specific clones and E7-related motifs expanded in tumor.

This CDR3 spans 15 amino acids. J lost 3 bases, V lost 5 bases, and 9 bases had no gene match. The germline gives CDR1 SGHTA, CDR2 FQGTGA. As regards this clone: Its matching antigen is unknown.

Clones were sequenced by immunoSEQ multiplex PCR, and TCRdb holds only the in-frame ones, with some missing. Of 20,000 to 25,000 clones detected, around 87% appear once; the ten largest clones hold roughly 2.4%. Material: blood, obtained from a patient who underwent chemoradiotherapy. The rearrangement uses TRBV7-3 and TRBJ2-5; TRBD1 agrees at 7 bases. This sequence originates from a human donor with HPV-associated anogenital cancer. Here the CDR3 DNA reads TGTGCCAGCAGCCGCAATACAGGGGAGAAAGAGACCCAGTACTTC. This sequence encodes CASSRNTGEKETQYF.